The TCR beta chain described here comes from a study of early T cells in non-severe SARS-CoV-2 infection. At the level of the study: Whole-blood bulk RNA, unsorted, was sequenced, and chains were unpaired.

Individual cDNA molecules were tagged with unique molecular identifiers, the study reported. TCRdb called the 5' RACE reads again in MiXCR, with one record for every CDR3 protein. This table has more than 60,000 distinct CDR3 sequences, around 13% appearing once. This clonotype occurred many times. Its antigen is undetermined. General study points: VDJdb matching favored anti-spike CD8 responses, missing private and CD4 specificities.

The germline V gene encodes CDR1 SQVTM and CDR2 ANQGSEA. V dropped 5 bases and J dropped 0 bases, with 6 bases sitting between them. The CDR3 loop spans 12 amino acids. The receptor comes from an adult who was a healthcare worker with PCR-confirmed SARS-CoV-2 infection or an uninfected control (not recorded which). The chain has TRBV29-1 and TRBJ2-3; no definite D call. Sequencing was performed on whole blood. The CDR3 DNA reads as TGCAGCGTTCAGTACAGCACAGATACGCAGTATTTT. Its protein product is CSVQYSTDTQYF.